Given below is one T cell receptor beta chain in context. cDNA reverse transcribed from extracted RNA served as the sequencing template. TCRdb keeps only in-frame clones here, not all; method: immunoSEQ multiplex PCR. The sample holds 110,000 or so clones, 56% seen once. With 0 bases clipped from V and 4 bases from J, the junction kept 4 bases outside the gene matches. CDR1 is SGHRS and CDR2 is YFSETQ in the germline V gene. The CDR3 totals 15 residues. The treatment: oral pan-JAK inhibitor, 5-10 mg twice daily. The sample is drawn from a study of CD8+ T cells in alopecia areata. About the study: Twice daily, treated patients received 5 to 10 mg of oral tofacitinib.

This sample comprised CD4+ T cells sorted from blood, obtained at week 24, from a patient treated with tofacitinib. The rearrangement uses TRBV5-1 and TRBJ2-5; 9 bases are shared with TRBD1. The TCR was taken from a human donor with alopecia areata. CDR3 residues: CASSLAPGQGETQYF. As DNA, the CDR3 is TGCGCCAGCAGCTTGGCCCCGGGACAGGGAGAGACCCAGTACTTC.